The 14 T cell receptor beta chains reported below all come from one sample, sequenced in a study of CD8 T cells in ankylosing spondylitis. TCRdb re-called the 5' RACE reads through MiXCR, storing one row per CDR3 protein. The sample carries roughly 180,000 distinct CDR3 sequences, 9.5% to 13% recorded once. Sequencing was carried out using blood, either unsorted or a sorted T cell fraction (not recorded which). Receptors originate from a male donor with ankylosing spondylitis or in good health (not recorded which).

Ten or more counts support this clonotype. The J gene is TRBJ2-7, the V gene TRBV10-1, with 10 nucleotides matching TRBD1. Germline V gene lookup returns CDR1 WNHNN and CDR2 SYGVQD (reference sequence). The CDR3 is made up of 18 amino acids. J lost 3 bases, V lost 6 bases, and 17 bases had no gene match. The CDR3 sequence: CASSPLPGQGSSYYEQYF. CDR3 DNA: TGCGCCAGCAGCCCGCTACCGGGACAGGGGAGCTCCTACTACGAGCAGTACTTC.

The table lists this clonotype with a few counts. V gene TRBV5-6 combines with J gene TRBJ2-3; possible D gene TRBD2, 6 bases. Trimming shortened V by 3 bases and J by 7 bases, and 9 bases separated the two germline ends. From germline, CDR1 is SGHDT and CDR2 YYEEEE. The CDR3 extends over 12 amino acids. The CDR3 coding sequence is TGTGCCAGCAGCTCCCGGGAGCATACGCAGTATTTT. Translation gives CASSSREHTQYF.

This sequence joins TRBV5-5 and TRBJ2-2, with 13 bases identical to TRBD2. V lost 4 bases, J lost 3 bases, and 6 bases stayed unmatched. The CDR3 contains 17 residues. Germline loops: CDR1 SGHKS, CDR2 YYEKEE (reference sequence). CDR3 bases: TGTGCCAGCAGCCGGACTAGCGGGAGAGTTGACACCGGGGAGCTGTTTTTT. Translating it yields CASSRTSGRVDTGELFF.

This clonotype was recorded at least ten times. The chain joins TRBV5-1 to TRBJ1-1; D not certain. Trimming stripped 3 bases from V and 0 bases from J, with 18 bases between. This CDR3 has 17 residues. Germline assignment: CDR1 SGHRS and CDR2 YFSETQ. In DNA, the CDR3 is TGCGCCAGCAGCTGGACTCCCCCGGGCACCATGAACACTGAAGCTTTCTTT. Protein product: CASSWTPPGTMNTEAFF.

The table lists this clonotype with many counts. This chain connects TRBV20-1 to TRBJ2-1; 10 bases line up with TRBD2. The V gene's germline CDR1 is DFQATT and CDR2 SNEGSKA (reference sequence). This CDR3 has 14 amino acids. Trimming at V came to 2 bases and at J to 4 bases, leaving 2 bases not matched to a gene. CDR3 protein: CSARQAGGYNEQFF. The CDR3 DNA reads TGCAGTGCTAGACAAGCGGGAGGGTACAATGAGCAGTTCTTC.

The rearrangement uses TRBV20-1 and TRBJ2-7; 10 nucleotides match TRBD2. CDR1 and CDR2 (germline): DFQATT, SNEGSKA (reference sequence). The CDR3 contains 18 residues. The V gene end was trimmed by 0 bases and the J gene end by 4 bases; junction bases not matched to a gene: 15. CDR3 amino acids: CSAREEGTLAGGSYEQYF. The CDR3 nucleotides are TGCAGTGCTAGAGAGGAGGGAACGTTAGCGGGAGGTTCTTACGAGCAGTACTTC.

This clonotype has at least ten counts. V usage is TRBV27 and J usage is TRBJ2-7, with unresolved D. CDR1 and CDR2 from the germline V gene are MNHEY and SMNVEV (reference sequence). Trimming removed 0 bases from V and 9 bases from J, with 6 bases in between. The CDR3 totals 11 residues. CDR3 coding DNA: TGTGCCAGCAGTTTATCGGGCGGGCAGTACTTC. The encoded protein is CASSLSGGQYF.

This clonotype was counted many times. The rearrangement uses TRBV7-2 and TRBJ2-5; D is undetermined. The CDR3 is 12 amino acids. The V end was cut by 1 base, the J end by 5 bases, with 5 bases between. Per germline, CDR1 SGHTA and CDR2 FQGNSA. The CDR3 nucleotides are TGTGCCAGCAGCTTAGGTTGGGAGACCCAGTACTTC. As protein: CASSLGWETQYF.

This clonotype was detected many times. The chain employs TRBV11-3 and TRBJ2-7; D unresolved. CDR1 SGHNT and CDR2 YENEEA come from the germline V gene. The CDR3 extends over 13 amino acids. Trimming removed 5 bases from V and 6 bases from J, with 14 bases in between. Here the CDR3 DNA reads TGTGCCAGCAGCCCCGGTGTGACAACCGAGCAGTACTTC. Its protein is CASSPGVTTEQYF. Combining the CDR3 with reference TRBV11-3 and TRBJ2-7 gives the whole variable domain EAGVVQSPRYKIIEKKQPVAFWCNPISGHNTLYWYLQNLGQGPELLIRYENEEAVDDSQLPKDRFSAERLKGVDSTLKIQPAELGDSAVYLCASSPGVTTEQYFGPGTRLTVT.

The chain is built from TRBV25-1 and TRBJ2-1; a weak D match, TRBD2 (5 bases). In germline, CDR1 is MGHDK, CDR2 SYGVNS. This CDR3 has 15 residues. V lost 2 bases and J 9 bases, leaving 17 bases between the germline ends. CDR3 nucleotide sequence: TGTGCCAGCAGTGAACTTACGGTAGCGAAGGGTGAGCAGTTCTTC. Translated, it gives CASSELTVAKGEQFF.

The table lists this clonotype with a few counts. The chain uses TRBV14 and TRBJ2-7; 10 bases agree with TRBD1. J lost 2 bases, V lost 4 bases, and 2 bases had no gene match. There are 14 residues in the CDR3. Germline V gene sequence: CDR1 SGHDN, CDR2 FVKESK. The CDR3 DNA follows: TGTGCCAGCAGCCGGACAGGGGGTCCCTACGAGCAGTACTTC. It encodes CASSRTGGPYEQYF.

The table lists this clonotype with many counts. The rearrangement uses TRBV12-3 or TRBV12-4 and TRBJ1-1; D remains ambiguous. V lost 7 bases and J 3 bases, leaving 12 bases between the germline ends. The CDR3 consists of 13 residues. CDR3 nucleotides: TGTGCCAGCATCCTTTCGCCGTACACTGAAGCTTTCTTT. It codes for CASILSPYTEAFF.

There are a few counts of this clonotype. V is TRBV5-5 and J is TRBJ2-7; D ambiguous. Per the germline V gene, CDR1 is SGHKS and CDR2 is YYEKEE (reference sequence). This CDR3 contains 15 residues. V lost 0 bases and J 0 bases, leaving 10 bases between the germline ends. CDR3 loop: CASSLETRPSYEQYF. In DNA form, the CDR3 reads TGTGCCAGCAGCTTGGAGACCCGGCCCTCCTACGAGCAGTACTTC.

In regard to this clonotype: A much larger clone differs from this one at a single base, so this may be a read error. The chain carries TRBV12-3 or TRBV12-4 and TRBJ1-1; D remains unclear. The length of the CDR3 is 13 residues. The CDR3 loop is CTSSFSLRTEAFF. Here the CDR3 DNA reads TGTACCAGCAGTTTTTCTCTTCGCACTGAAGCTTTCTTT.